The 16 T cell receptor beta chains below come from one sample, sequenced in a study of radiation and T cells in renal cell carcinoma (dated by TCRdb to 2020 to 2021). The label giving this sample's time point can be read as: blood 4 weeks post-SBRT, at nephrectomy. The treatment or condition label of this sample denotes: 15 Gy SBRT to primary tumor, nephrectomy 4 weeks later. The library was obtained by the immunoSEQ multiplex PCR assay. TCRdb took this table from immuneACCESS and kept in-frame rearrangements with V and J called. Such tables lack part of the clones; where checked against another copy, unresolved V genes explain under half of the gap, and the rest is unexplained. In all, the sample holds fewer than 45,000 clones, and over 80% of those were seen once. The ten most abundant clones make up about 30% of the sample. This material consisted of blood, taken from a patient whose treatment included radiotherapy and nephrectomy. All receptors come from a woman in her 70s with renal cell carcinoma.

The V and J genes are TRBV7-9 and TRBJ2-3; TRBD1 aligns across 7 bases. Germline values: CDR1 SEHNR, CDR2 FQNEAQ (reference sequence). The ends lost 5 bases at V and 2 bases at J; junction bases unmatched: 7. The CDR3 extends over 15 amino acids. CDR3 protein: CASSPGQPHTDTQYF. The CDR3 region has the DNA TGTGCCAGCAGCCCGGGACAGCCGCACACAGATACGCAGTATTTT.

This clone appeared once. V and J are TRBV11-2 and TRBJ1-3, with D perhaps matching TRBD1 (5 bases). The CDR3 extends over 15 amino acids. V lost 4 bases to trimming and J lost 0 bases, with 10 bases between them. Germline V lookup: CDR1 SGHAT, CDR2 FQNNGV. CDR3 DNA: TGTGCCAGCAGCTCAAGACAGTTCTCTGGAAACACCATATATTTT. Translating gives CASSSRQFSGNTIYF.

This clone was observed a few times. The rearrangement uses TRBV6-5 and TRBJ1-6, with D uncertain. V was cut by 4 bases and J by 7 bases, with 8 bases left in between. This CDR3 spans 13 amino acids. Germline assignment: CDR1 MNHEY and CDR2 SVGAGI. CDR3 nucleotides: TGTGCCAGCAGTTGGCAGCAAAATTCACCCCTCCACTTT. Encoded protein: CASSWQQNSPLHF.

This chain joins TRBV12-5 and TRBJ1-2; TRBD1 might be the D (6 bases). The CDR3 runs to 17 residues. CDR1 is LGHNT, CDR2 FRNRAP, per germline. V shed 0 bases and J shed 1 base, with 15 bases lying between them. The CDR3 sequence is CASGLVLDRTFNYGYTF. CDR3 nucleotides: TGTGCTAGTGGTTTGGTCCTGGACAGAACCTTTAACTATGGCTACACCTTC.

The chain employs TRBV7-9 and TRBJ2-1; 7 nucleotides match TRBD2. The CDR3 loop spans 14 amino acids. V trimming: 0 bases; J trimming: 7 bases; junction bases outside the gene matches: 3. Germline V gene sequence: CDR1 SEHNR, CDR2 FQNEAQ (reference sequence). CDR3 in amino acids: CASSLAGGLNEQFF. The DNA for the CDR3 is TGTGCCAGCAGCTTAGCGGGAGGGCTAAATGAGCAGTTCTTC.

The chain employs TRBV25-1 and TRBJ2-2, with 9 nucleotides matching TRBD1. This CDR3 contains 18 residues. CDR1 is MGHDK and CDR2 is SYGVNS in the germline V gene. The trim removed 2 bases at V and 1 base at J, leaving 8 bases unmatched. The CDR3 sequence: CASSEGWWGQGNTGELFF. The CDR3 nucleotides read TGTGCCAGCAGTGAAGGGTGGTGGGGACAGGGGAACACCGGGGAGCTGTTTTTT.

This chain uses TRBV6-5 with TRBJ1-4; D is unclear. In germline, CDR1 is MNHEY, CDR2 SVGAGI. CDR3 length: 13 amino acids. The ends were cut back, 2 bases at V and 7 bases at J, with 8 bases in the middle. The CDR3 bases are TGTGCCAGCAGTTACCGAGGTGGTGAAAAACTGTTTTTT. Amino acids: CASSYRGGEKLFF.

V usage is TRBV5-5 and J usage is TRBJ2-3; D is unclear. The V end was cut by 0 bases, the J end by 2 bases, with 7 bases between. Germline CDR1 SGHKS, CDR2 YYEKEE (reference sequence). This CDR3 region has 14 residues. In nucleotides, the CDR3 is TGTGCCAGCAGCTTGGGACGGTACACAGATACGCAGTATTTT. This encodes CASSLGRYTDTQYF.

The chain is built from TRBV6-5 and TRBJ2-1; D tentatively fits TRBD1 or TRBD2 (5 bases each). CDR3 length: 14 residues. The ends were cut back, 8 bases at V and 15 bases at J, with 26 bases in the middle. From germline, CDR1 is MNHEY and CDR2 SVGAGI. CDR3 sequence reads: CASRLGRKELVWFF. The DNA of the CDR3 is TGTGCCAGCCGCCTGGGACGTAAGGAGTTAGTGTGGTTCTTC.

The rearrangement joins TRBV2 to TRBJ1-2; a possible D gene is TRBD1 (6 bases). The length of the CDR3 is 17 residues. CDR1 is SNHLY, CDR2 FYNNEI, per germline. With 2 bases removed from V and 6 bases from J, the gap between germline ends came to 22 bases. CDR3 coding DNA: TGTGCCAGCAGTGAACGGTCAGGGGTCAGCTTGGCGGATGGCTACACCTTC. Translating it yields CASSERSGVSLADGYTF.

The rearrangement joins TRBV5-4 to TRBJ1-2; the match to TRBD1 covers 9 bases. The CDR3 contains 15 residues. The V gene end was trimmed by 3 bases and the J gene end by 2 bases; junction bases not matched to a gene: 5. CDR1 and CDR2 from the germline V gene are SGHNT and YYREEE (reference sequence). CDR3 bases: TGTGCCAGCAGCTGGTGGGACAGGGTCAACTATGGCTACACCTTC. It translates to CASSWWDRVNYGYTF.

The chain combines TRBV7-2 with TRBJ1-2; TRBD1 is a possible D gene (6 bases). Looked up from germline, CDR1 is SGHTA and CDR2 is FQGNSA. Trimming took 1 base from V and 4 from J, leaving 13 bases between them. CDR3 length: 15 amino acids. The CDR3 region has the DNA TGTGCCAGCAGCTTAGATACGGGGGCAAGCTATGGCTACACCTTC. It yields the protein CASSLDTGASYGYTF. Drawing the rest from reference TRBV7-2 and TRBJ1-2, the complete variable domain is GAGVSQSPSNKVTEKGKDVELRCDPISGHTALYWYRQSLGQGLEFLIYFQGNSAPDKSGLPSDRFSAERTGGSVSTLTIQRTQQEDSAVYLCASSLDTGASYGYTFGSGTRLTVV.

The chain uses TRBV29-1 and TRBJ2-2; TRBD1 might be the D (6 bases). CDR1 and CDR2 from the germline V gene are SQVTM and ANQGSEA. This CDR3 region has 13 residues. V was shortened by 4 bases and J by 2 bases, with 8 bases between the two germline ends. The CDR3 loop is CSVGRGNTGELFF. CDR3 in DNA: TGCAGCGTTGGCAGGGGTAACACCGGGGAGCTGTTTTTT.

This clone was recorded a few times. The gene calls are TRBV30 and TRBJ1-6; D unclear. The germline V gene encodes CDR1 GTSNPN and CDR2 SVGIG (reference sequence). Trimming stripped 0 bases from V and 10 bases from J, with 7 bases between. CDR3 size: 12 residues. In DNA form, the CDR3 reads TGTGCCTGGAGTGTACAGAGGTCACCCCTCCACTTT. Translating gives CAWSVQRSPLHF. Full variable domain (remainder filled in from reference TRBV30 and TRBJ1-6): SQTIHQWPATLVQPVGSPLSLECTVEGTSNPNLYWYRQAAGRGLQLLFYSVGIGQISSEVPQNLSASRPQDRQFILSSKKLLLSDSGFYLCAWSVQRSPLHFGNGTRLTVT.

The gene calls are TRBV7-6 and TRBJ2-5; D may match TRBD1 or TRBD2 (7 bases each). The V gene lost 4 bases and the J gene lost 2 bases, with 17 bases spanning the gap. The CDR3 totals 16 residues. Looked up from germline, CDR1 is SGHVS and CDR2 is FNYEAQ. CDR3 DNA sequence: TGTGCCAGCAGCTCAGGGGGGGGCGGGCATCAAGAGACCCAGTACTTC. This gives the protein CASSSGGGGHQETQYF.

CDR3 in amino acids: CASSSTDTQYF. The CDR3 coding sequence is TGTGCCAGCAGCTCCACAGATACGCAGTATTTT. The chain links TRBV5-4 to TRBJ2-3, with D uncertain. CDR1 and CDR2 (germline): SGHNT, YYREEE (reference sequence). The CDR3 has 11 residues. With 3 bases removed from V and 2 bases from J, the gap between germline ends came to 1 base.